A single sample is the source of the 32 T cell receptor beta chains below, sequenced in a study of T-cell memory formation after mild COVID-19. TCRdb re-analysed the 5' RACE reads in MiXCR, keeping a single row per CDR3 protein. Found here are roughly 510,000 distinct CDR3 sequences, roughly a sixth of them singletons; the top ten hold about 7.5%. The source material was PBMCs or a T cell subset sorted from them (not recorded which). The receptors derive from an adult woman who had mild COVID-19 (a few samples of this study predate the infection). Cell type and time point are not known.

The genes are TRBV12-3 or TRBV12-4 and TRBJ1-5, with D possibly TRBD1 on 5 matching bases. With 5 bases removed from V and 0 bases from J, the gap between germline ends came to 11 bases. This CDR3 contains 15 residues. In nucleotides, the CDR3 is TGTGCCAGCAGTGGGGACGGTTATAGCAATCAGCCCCAGCATTTT. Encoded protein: CASSGDGYSNQPQHF.

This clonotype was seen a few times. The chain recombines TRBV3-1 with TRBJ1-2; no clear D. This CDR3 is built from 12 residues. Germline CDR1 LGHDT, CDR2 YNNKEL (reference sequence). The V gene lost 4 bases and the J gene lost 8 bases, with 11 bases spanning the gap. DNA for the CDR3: TGTGCCAGCAGCCCCTCGGGTATCGGCTACACCTTC. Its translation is CASSPSGIGYTF.

CDR3 sequence: CASSFNLNQPQHF. CDR3 sequence (DNA): TGTGCCAGCAGTTTCAACCTCAATCAGCCCCAGCATTTT. V is TRBV27 and J is TRBJ1-5; D is unresolved. This CDR3 is 13 amino acids long. V shed 3 bases and J shed 3 bases, with 6 bases lying between them. The germline gives CDR1 MNHEY, CDR2 SMNVEV (reference sequence).

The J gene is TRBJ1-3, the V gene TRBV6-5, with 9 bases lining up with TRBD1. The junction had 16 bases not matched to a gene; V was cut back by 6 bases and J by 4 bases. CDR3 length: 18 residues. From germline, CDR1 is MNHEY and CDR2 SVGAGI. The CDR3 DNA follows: TGTGCCAGCAGCCGGGACAGGGACACTCTAATCTCAGGAAACACCATATATTTT. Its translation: CASSRDRDTLISGNTIYF.

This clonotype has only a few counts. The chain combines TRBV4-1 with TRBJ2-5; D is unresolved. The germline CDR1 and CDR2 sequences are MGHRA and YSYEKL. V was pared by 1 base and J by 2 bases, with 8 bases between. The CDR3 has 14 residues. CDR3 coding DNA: TGCGCCAGCAGCCAAGGGTGGGGACAAGAGACCCAGTACTTC. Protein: CASSQGWGQETQYF.

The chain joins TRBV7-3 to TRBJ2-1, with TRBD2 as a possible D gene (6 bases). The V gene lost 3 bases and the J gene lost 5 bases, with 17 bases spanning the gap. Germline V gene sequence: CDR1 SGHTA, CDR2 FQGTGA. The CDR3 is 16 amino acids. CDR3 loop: CASSFVRRGRHNEQFF. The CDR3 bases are TGTGCCAGCAGCTTCGTGAGGAGGGGTCGCCACAATGAGCAGTTCTTC.

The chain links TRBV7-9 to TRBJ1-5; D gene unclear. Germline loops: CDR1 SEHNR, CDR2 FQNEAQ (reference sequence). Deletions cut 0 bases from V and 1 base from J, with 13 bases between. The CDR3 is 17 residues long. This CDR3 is CASSLARAGPSNQPQHF. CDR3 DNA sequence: TGTGCCAGCAGCTTAGCGCGTGCGGGCCCGAGCAATCAGCCCCAGCATTTT.

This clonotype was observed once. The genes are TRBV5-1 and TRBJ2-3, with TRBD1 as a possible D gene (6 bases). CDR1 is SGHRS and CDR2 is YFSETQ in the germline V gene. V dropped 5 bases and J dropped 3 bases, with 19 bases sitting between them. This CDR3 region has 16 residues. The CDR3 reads CASRSPYRDGTDTQYF. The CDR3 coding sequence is TGCGCCAGCAGGTCACCGTACAGGGACGGGACAGATACGCAGTATTTT.

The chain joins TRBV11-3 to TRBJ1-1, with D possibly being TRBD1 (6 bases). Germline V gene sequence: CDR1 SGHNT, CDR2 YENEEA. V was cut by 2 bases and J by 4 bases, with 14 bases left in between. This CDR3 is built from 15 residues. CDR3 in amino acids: CASSLKAGAVTEAFF. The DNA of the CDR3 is TGTGCCAGCAGCTTAAAGGCGGGGGCTGTCACTGAAGCTTTCTTT.

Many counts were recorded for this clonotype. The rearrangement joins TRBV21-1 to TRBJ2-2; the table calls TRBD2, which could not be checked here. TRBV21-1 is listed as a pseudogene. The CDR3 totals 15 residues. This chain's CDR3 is CASSKTSGNTGELFF. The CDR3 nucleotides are TGTGCCAGCAGCAAGACTAGCGGGAACACCGGGGAGCTGTTTTTT.

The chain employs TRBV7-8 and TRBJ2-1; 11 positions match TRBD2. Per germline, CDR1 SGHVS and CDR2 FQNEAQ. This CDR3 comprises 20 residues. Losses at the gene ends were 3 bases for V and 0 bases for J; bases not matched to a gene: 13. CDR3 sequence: CASSFFASISGRGSYNEQFF. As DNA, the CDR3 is TGTGCCAGCAGCTTTTTTGCTTCGATTAGCGGGAGGGGCTCCTACAATGAGCAGTTCTTC.

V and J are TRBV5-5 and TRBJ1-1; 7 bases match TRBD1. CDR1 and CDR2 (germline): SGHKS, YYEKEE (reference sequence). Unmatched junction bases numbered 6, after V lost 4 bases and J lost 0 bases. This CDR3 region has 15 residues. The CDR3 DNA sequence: TGTGCCAGCAGCGGACCGGGACAGATGAACACTGAAGCTTTCTTT. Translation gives CASSGPGQMNTEAFF.

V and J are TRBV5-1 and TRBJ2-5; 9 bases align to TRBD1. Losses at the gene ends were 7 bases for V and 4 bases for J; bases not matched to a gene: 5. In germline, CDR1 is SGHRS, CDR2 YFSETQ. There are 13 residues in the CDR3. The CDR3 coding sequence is TGCGCCAGCGGGTCGGGACAGGGAGAGACCCAGTACTTC. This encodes CASGSGQGETQYF.

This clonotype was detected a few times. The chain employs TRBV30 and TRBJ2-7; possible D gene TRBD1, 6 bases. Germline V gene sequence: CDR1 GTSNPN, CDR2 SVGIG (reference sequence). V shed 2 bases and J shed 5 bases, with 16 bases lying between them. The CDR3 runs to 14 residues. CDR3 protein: CAWSSRVGANEQYF. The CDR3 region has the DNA TGTGCCTGGAGTAGCAGGGTGGGGGCTAACGAGCAGTACTTC.

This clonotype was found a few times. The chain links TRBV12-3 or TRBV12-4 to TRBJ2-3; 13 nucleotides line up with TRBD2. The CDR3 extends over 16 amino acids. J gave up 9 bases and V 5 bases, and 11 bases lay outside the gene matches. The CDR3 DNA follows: TGTGCCAGCAGTCCGAGTGGGACTAGCGGGACGCAAACGCAGTATTTT. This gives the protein CASSPSGTSGTQTQYF.

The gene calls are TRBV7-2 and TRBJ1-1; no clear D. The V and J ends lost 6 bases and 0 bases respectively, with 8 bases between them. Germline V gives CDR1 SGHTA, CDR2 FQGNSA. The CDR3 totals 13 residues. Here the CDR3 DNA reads TGTGCCAGCAGGACGAGGGTGAACACTGAAGCTTTCTTT. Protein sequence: CASRTRVNTEAFF.

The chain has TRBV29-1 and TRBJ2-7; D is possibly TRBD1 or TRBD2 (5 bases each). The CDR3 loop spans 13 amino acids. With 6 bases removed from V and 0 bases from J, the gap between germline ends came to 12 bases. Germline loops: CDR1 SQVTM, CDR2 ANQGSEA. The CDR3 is CSVGESSSYEQYF. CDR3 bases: TGCAGCGTGGGGGAATCTAGCTCCTACGAGCAGTACTTC.

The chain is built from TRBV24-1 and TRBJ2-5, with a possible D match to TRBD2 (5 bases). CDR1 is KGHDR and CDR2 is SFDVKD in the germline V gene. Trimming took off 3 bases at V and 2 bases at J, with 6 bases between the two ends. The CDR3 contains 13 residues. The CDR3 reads CATSDRGQETQYF. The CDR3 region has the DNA TGTGCCACCAGTGATCGGGGTCAAGAGACCCAGTACTTC.

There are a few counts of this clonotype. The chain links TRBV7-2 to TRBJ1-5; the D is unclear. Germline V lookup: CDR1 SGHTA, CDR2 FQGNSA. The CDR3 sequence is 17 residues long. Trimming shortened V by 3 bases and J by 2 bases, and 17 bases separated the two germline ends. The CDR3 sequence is CASSLRTSQWGNQPQHF. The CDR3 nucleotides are TGTGCCAGCAGCTTGAGGACGTCACAATGGGGCAATCAGCCCCAGCATTTT.

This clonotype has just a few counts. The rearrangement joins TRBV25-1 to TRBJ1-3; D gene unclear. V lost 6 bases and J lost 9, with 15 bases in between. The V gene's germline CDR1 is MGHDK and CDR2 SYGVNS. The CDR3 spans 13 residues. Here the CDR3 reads CASRFGDIPTIYF. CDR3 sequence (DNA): TGTGCCAGCAGGTTTGGTGATATCCCCACCATATATTTT.

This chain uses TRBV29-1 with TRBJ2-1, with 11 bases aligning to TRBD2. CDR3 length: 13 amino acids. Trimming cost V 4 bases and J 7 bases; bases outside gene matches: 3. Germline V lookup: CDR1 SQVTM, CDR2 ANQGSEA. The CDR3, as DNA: TGCAGCGTTGCGCCTAGCGGGGGGAATGAGCAGTTCTTC. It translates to CSVAPSGGNEQFF.

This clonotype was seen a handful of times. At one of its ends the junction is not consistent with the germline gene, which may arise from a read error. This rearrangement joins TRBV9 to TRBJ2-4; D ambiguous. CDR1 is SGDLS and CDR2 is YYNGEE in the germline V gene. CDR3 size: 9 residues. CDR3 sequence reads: CASSPRIQF. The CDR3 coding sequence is TGTGCCAGCAGCCCGCGGATTCAATTC.

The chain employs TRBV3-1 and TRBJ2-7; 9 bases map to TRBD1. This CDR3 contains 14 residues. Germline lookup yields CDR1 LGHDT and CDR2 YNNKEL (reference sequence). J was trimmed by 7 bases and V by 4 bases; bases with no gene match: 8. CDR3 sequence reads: CASSLTGGIGEQYF. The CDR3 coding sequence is TGTGCCAGCAGCCTGACAGGGGGAATAGGGGAGCAGTACTTC.

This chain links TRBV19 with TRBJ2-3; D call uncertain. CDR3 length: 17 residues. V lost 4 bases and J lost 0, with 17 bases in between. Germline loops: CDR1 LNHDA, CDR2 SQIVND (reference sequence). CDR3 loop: CASSSRQEIKSTDTQYF. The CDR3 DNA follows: TGTGCCAGTAGTAGCCGTCAGGAGATTAAAAGCACAGATACGCAGTATTTT.

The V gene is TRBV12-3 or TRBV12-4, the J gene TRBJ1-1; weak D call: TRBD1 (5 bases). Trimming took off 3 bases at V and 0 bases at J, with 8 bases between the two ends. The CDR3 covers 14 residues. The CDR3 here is CASSFWGMNTEAFF. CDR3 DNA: TGTGCCAGCAGTTTTTGGGGCATGAACACTGAAGCTTTCTTT.

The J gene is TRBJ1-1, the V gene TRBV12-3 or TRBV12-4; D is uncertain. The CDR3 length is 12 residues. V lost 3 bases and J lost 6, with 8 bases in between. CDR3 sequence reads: CASSLVDPEAFF. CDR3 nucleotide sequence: TGTGCCAGCAGTTTGGTGGACCCTGAAGCTTTCTTT.

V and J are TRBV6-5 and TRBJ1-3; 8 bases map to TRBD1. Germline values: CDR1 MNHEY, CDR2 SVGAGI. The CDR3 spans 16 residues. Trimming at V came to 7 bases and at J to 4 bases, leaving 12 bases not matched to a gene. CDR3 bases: TGTGCCAGCAAAAGGTCGGGGGACAGGACCGGAAACACCATATATTTT. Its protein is CASKRSGDRTGNTIYF.

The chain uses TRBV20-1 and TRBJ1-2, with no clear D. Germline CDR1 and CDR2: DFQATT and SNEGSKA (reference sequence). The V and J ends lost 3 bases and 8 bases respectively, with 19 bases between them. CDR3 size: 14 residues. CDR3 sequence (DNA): TGCAGTGCTAGTTCCCCCTCGCCGGGGTTAGGCTACACCTTC. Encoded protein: CSASSPSPGLGYTF.

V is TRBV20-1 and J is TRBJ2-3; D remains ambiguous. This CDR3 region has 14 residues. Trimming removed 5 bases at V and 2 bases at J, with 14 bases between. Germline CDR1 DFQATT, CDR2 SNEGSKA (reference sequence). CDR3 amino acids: CSAGDGSFTDTQYF. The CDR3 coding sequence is TGCAGTGCTGGCGACGGATCCTTCACAGATACGCAGTATTTT.

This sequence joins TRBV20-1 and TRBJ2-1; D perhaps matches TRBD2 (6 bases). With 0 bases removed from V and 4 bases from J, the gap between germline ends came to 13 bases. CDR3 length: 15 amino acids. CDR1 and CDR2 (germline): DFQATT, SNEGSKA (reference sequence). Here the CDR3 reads CSARDGSSGYNEQFF. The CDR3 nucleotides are TGCAGTGCTAGAGATGGTTCGAGCGGGTACAATGAGCAGTTCTTC.

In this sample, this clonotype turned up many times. The CDR3, as DNA: TGTGCCAGCAGCTTCCGGGACAGGGGGAACGAGCAGTACTTC. Its protein is CASSFRDRGNEQYF. The chain employs TRBV7-6 and TRBJ2-7, with 11 bases aligning to TRBD1. Germline values: CDR1 SGHVS, CDR2 FNYEAQ. Losses at the gene ends were 3 bases for V and 5 bases for J; bases not matched to a gene: 3. The CDR3 has 14 residues.

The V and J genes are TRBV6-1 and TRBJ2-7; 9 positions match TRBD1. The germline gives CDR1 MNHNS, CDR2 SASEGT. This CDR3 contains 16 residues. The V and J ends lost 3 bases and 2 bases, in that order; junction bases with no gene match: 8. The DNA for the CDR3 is TGTGCCAGCAGTGATGGCCCTAGACAGGGGGCCTACGAGCAGTACTTC. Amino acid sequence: CASSDGPRQGAYEQYF.